This T cell receptor beta chain was captured by sequencing in a study of cytomegalovirus exposure and HLA in healthy donors. Whole-study results and caveats: Follow-up analysis seemed to connect common viral pathogens with several of the most significant clusters identified. Overall, about 160 TCR beta chains were annotated as cytomegalovirus-associated. Later analysis demonstrated an association between a missense DCLRE1C variant and TCR beta V- and J-gene trimming.

PCR employed 60 Vbeta and 13 Jbeta primers. Clones were read by immunoSEQ multiplex PCR, and TCRdb kept only the in-frame ones, dropping some. The sample has approximately 170,000 clones, over 80% seen once; the top ten hold around 1.3%. In regard to this clone: Its antigen remains unidentified.

The sequenced sample consisted of PBMCs. The receptor was derived from a boy aged 2 to 10 in good health and CMV-seronegative.

The CDR3 DNA is TGCGCCAGCAGCTGGGGTTTTGCGGGGAGCTCCTACAATGAGCAGTTCTTC. It is translated as CASSWGFAGSSYNEQFF. The chain carries TRBV5-1 and TRBJ2-1, with a tentative D call TRBD2 (6 bases). This CDR3 contains 17 residues. V gave up 3 bases and J gave up 0 bases, with 16 bases separating them. Germline V CDR1 and CDR2: SGHRS, YFSETQ. Based on the CDR3 plus reference TRBV5-1 and TRBJ2-1, the full variable domain is KAGVTQTPRYLIKTRGQQVTLSCSPISGHRSVSWYQQTPGQGLQFLFEYFSETQRNKGNFPGRFSGRQFSNSRSEMNVSTLELGDSALYLCASSWGFAGSSYNEQFFGPGTRLTVL.